This entry describes one T cell receptor (beta chain). Its antigen remains unknown. The PCR contained 60 Vbeta and 13 Jbeta primers. Profiling relied on immunoSEQ multiplex PCR, and the TCRdb table lists in-frame clones only, not all of them. The data contain about 150,000 clones, roughly 80% of them singletons. Germline V lookup: CDR1 SGHKS, CDR2 YYEKEE (reference sequence). CDR3 length: 15 amino acids. Trimming stripped 0 bases from V and 3 bases from J, with 10 bases between. The data were taken from a study of cytomegalovirus exposure and HLA in healthy donors. Study-wide background: Most donors, 70% to 85% of a few hundred genotyped, fell in the Caucasian-associated ancestry cluster.

General study points: A later look showed TCR association rates differing by HLA locus, highest for DRB1 and lowest for HLA-C.

V usage is TRBV5-5 and J usage is TRBJ2-1; D is undetermined. The sequence was obtained from a man in his thirties or forties in good health and CMV-seropositive. Sequences were obtained from PBMCs. The CDR3 sequence is CASSLVAGNYNEQFF. The CDR3 region has the DNA TGTGCCAGCAGCTTGGTGGCTGGCAACTACAATGAGCAGTTCTTC.